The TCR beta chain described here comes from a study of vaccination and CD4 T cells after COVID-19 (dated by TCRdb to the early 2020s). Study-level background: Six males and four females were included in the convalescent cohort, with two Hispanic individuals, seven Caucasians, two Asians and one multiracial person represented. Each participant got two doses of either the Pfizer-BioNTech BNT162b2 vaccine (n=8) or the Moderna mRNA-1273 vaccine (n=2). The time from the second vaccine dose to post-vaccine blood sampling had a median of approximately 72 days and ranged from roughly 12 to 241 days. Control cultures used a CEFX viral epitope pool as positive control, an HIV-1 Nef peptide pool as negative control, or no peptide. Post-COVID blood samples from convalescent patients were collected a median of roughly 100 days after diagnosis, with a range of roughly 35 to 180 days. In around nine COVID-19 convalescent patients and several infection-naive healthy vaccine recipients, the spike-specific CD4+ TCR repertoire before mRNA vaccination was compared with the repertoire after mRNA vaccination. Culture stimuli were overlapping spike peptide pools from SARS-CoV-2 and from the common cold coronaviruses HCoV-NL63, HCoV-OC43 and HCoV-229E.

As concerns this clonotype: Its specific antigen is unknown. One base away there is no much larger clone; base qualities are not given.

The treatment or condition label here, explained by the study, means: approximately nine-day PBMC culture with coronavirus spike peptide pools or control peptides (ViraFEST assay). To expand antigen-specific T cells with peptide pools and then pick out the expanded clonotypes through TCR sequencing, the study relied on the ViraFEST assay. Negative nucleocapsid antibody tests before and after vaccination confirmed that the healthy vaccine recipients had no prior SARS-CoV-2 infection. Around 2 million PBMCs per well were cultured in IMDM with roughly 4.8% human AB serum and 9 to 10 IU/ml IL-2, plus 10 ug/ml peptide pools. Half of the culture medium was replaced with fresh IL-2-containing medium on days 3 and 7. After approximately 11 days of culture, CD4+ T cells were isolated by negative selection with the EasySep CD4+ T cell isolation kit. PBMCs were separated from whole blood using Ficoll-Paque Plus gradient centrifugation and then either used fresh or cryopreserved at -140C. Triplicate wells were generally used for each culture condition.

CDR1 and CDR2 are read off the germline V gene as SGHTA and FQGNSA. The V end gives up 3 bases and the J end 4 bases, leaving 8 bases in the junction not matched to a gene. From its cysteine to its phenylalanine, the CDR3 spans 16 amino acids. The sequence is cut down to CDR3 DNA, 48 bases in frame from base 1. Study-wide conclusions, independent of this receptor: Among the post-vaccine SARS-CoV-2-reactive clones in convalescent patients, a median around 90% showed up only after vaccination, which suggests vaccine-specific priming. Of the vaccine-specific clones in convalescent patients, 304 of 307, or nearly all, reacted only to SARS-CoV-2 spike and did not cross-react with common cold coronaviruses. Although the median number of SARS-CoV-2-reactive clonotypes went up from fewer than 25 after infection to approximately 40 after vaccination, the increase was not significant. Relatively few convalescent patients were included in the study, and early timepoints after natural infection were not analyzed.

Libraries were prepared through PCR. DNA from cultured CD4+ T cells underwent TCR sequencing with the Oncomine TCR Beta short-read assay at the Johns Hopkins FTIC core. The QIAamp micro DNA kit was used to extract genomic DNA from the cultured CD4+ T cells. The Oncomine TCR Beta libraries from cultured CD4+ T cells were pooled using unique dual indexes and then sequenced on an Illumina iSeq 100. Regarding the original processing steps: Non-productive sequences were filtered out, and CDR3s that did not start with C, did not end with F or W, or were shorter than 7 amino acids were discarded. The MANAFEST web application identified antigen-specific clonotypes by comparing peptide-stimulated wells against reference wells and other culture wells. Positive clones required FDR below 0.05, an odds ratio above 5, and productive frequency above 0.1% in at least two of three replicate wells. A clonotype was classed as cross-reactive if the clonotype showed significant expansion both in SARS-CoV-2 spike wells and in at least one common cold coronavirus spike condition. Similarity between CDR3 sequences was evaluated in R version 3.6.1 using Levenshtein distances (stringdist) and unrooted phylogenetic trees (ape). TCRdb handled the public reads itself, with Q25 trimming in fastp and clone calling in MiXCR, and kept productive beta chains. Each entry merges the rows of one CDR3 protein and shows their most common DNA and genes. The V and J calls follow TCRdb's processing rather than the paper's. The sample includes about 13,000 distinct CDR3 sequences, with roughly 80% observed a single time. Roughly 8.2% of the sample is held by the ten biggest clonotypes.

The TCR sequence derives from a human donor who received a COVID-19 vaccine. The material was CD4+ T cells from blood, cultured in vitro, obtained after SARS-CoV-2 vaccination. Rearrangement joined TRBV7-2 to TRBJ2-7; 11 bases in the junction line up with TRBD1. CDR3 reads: CASSFPPGQGEYEQYF. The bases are TGTGCCAGCAGCTTTCCACCGGGACAGGGGGAATACGAGCAGTACTTC.